This T cell receptor (beta chain) was found in a study of cytomegalovirus exposure and HLA in healthy donors (dated by TCRdb to about 2017). With regard to the full study: A later analysis indicated that the roughly 130 validation repertoires were generated on the platform also employed for the approximately 700 repertoires of the first cohort. The study aimed to test whether cataloging public T cell receptors could reveal signatures of past pathogen exposure. In addition to the first cohort of 666 subjects, a separate validation cohort of 120 different subjects was used. To predict cytomegalovirus infection status, the study brought together high-throughput TCR immunosequencing, statistical association of individual TCRs with disease status, and machine learning.

In the case of this clone: Its antigen is not yet known. Base qualities are not provided; no much larger clone lies one nucleotide away.

The protocol used for the library was the immunoSEQ multiplex PCR assay. The authors' pipeline ran thus. A statistical classification framework was built for diagnosing cytomegalovirus status from the catalog of TCR beta chain sequences. TCRdb provides this immuneACCESS table in a form limited to in-frame rearrangements. Some clones are lacking; in checked studies, under half of them reflect an unresolved V gene, and why the rest are absent is not known. V and J calls and clone size are copied from that table; D and trimming were computed from the DNA. A total of tens of thousands of clones appear in this sample, around 90% of them only once. 3.8% of the sample comes from the top ten. General conclusions and limits of the study: In the study, about 150 TCR beta chains were listed as associated with cytomegalovirus. In both the original and validation cohorts, the classifier was reported to diagnose cytomegalovirus status with high specificity and sensitivity. In a later analysis, TCRs clustered in the first cohort were found to also tend to co-occur in the roughly 130 validation repertoires, with approximately 95% of cluster scores above 0. The authors suggested that the approach could potentially be generalized to other disease states and immunological phenotypes. Most TCR sequences were observed very rarely across donors, whereas some public TCRs were present in many individuals. In vitro tests confirmed that a few of the cytomegalovirus-associated TCR beta chains recognize cytomegalovirus antigens. A later analysis had no HLA typing for the validation cohort, so co-occurrence there was scored across all 130 or so repertoires.

The donors belonged to the validation cohort of over a hundred subjects, which was separate from the roughly 700-subject first cohort. There are 15 amino acids in the CDR3, from cysteine to phenylalanine inclusive. CDR3 DNA only is kept here, 45 bases in frame from base 1. CDR1 GTSNPN and CDR2 SVGIG are derived from the germline V gene (reference sequence). Cut back by 2 bases and 0 bases, the V and J ends lie 14 bases apart. This receptor was identified in a woman aged 18-29 years in good health and CMV-seropositive. Sequenced material: PBMCs. The V and J segments used are TRBV30 and TRBJ2-7, with a tentative D gene TRBD1 over 6 matching bases. The DNA sequence reads TGTGCCTGGAGTCAAGACAGGTTAAGCTCCTACGAGCAGTACTTC. Its translation reads: CAWSQDRLSSYEQYF.